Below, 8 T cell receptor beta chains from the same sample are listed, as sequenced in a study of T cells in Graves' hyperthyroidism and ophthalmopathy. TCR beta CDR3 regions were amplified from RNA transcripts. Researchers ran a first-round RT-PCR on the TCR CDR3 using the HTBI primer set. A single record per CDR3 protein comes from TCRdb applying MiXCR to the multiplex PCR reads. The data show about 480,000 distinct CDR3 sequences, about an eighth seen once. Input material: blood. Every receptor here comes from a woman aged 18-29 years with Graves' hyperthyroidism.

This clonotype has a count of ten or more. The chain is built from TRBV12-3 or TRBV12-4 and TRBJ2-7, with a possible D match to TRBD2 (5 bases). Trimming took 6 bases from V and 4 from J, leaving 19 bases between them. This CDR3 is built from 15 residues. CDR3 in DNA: TGTGCCAGCAGCCAACCGCCAGACGGACTTTACGAGCAGTACTTC. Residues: CASSQPPDGLYEQYF.

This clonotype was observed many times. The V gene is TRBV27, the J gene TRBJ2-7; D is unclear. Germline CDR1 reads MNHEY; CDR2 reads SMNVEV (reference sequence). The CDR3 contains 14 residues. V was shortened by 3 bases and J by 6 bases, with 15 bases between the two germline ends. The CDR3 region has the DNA TGTGCCAGCAGTTTTGATTCCCGATCAGGCGAGCAGTACTTC. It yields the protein CASSFDSRSGEQYF.

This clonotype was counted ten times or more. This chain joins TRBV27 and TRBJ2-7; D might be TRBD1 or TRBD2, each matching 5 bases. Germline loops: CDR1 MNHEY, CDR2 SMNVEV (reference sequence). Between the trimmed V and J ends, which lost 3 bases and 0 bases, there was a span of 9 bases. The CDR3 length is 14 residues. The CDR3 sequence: CASSLGPVSYEQYF. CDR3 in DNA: TGTGCCAGCAGTTTGGGACCGGTCTCCTACGAGCAGTACTTC.

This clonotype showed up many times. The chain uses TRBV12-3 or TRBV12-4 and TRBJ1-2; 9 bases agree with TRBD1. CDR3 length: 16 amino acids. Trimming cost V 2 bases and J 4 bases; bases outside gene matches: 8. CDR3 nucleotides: TGTGCCAGCAGTTTACCGACCGGGACAGGGCTCTATGGCTACACCTTC. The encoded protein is CASSLPTGTGLYGYTF.

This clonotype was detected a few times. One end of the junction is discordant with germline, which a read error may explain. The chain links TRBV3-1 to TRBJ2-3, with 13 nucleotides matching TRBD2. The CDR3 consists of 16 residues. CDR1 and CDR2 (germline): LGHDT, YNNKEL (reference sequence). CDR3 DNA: TGTGTCAGCAGCCAAGATTGGACTAGCGGGAGAGATACGCAGTATTTT. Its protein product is CVSSQDWTSGRDTQYF.

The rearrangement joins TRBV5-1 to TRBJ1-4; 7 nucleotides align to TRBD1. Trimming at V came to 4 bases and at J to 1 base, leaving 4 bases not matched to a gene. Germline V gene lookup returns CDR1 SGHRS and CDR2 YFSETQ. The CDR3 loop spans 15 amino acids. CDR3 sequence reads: CASSPWDRTNEKLFF. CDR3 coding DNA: TGCGCCAGCAGCCCCTGGGACAGAACTAATGAAAAACTGTTTTTT.

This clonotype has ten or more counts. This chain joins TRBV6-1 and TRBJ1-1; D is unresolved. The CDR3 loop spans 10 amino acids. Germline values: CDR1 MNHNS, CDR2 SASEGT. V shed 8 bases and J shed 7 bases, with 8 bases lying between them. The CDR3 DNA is TGTGCCAGCGGCATGAGTGAAGCTTTCTTT. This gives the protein CASGMSEAFF.

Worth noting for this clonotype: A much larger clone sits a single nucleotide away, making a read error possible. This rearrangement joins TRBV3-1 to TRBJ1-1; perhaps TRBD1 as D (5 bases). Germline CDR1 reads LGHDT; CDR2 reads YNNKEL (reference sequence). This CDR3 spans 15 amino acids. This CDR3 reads CDSSLNPSGTTEAFF. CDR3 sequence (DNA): TGTGACAGCAGCCTTAATCCCTCCGGGACGACTGAAGCTTTCTTT.